The 30 T cell receptor beta chains reported below all come from one sample, sequenced in a study of STAT5B mutations in CD4+ large granular lymphocyte leukemia. Method: immunoSEQ multiplex PCR; TCRdb's copy keeps in-frame clones and lacks some. Seen here are nearly 20,000 clones, about 81% observed once, and the top ten hold about 13%. Material for sequencing was CD4+ T cells from blood buffy coats. The receptors stem from a human donor in good health.

This clone was counted between two and nine times. The CDR3 bases are TGTGCCAGCAGCGTAGGTCCGACAGCGAACACTGAAGCTTTCTTT. It yields the protein CASSVGPTANTEAFF. V is TRBV9 and J is TRBJ1-1, with D perhaps TRBD1 (5 bases). The CDR3 totals 15 residues. V lost 0 bases, J lost 1 base, and 10 bases lay in between. The germline CDR1 and CDR2 sequences are SGDLS and YYNGEE. The whole variable domain, filled in from reference TRBV9 and TRBJ1-1, reads DSGVTQTPKHLITATGQRVTLRCSPRSGDLSVYWYQQSLDQGLQFLIQYYNGEERAKGNILERFSAQQFPDLHSELNLSSLELGDSALYFCASSVGPTANTEAFFGQGTRLTVV.

The DNA for the CDR3 is TGTGCCAGCAGCCAGGAGGTGCCCAATGAGCAGTTCTTC. As protein: CASSQEVPNEQFF. The rearrangement uses TRBV7-2 and TRBJ2-1; tentative D call: TRBD2 (5 bases). The germline V gene has CDR1 SGHTA and CDR2 FQGNSA. This CDR3 is built from 13 residues. V was shortened by 5 bases and J by 6 bases, with 11 bases between the two germline ends.

The chain employs TRBV7-9 and TRBJ2-5, with TRBD2 identical over 15 bases. With 4 bases clipped from V and 4 bases from J, the junction kept 1 base outside the gene matches. The CDR3 totals 15 residues. From germline, CDR1 is SEHNR and CDR2 FQNEAQ (reference sequence). The CDR3 here is CASSWTSGRAETQYF. The CDR3 DNA sequence: TGTGCCAGCAGCTGGACTAGCGGGAGGGCAGAGACCCAGTACTTC. The full variable domain, in which reference TRBV7-9 and TRBJ2-5 provide the parts outside the CDR3, is DTGVSQNPRHKITKRGQNVTFRCDPISEHNRLYWYRQTLGQGPEFLTYFQNEAQLEKSRLLSDRFSAERPKGSFSTLEIQRTEQGDSAMYLCASSWTSGRAETQYFGPGTRLLVL.

The chain recombines TRBV19 with TRBJ1-1, with D hard to call. From germline, CDR1 is LNHDA and CDR2 SQIVND (reference sequence). This CDR3 has 15 residues. V lost 0 bases and J lost 3, with 11 bases in between. The CDR3: CASSIDLIRYTEAFF. The CDR3 nucleotides read TGTGCCAGTAGTATAGATTTAATCAGATACACTGAAGCTTTCTTT.

This clone is a singleton in its sample. This chain joins TRBV10-1 and TRBJ1-5; no firm D call. The CDR3 consists of 13 residues. V dropped 0 bases and J dropped 7 bases, with 7 bases sitting between them. Germline lookup yields CDR1 WNHNN and CDR2 SYGVQD (reference sequence). The CDR3 DNA reads TGCGCCAGCAGTGAGTCGTTGGTGCAGCCCCAGCATTTT. This encodes CASSESLVQPQHF.

The J gene is TRBJ2-3, the V gene TRBV28, with D possibly matching TRBD2 (6 bases). Germline V gives CDR1 MDHEN, CDR2 SYDVKM. V was pared by 3 bases and J by 5 bases, with 12 bases between. CDR3 length: 14 amino acids. The CDR3 nucleotides read TGTGCCAGCAGTTTCGAACGAGCGGGAGATACGCAGTATTTT. This gives the protein CASSFERAGDTQYF.

In its sample, this clone was seen once. The CDR3, as DNA: TGCAGCGTTAAATCGGGACAGGGCCACTATGGCTACACCTTC. Translation gives CSVKSGQGHYGYTF. V and J are TRBV29-1 and TRBJ1-2; 9 nucleotides line up with TRBD1. Per the germline V gene, CDR1 is SQVTM and CDR2 is ANQGSEA. The CDR3 is 14 residues long. Trimming at V came to 5 bases and at J to 3 bases, leaving 7 bases not matched to a gene.

The CDR3 protein is CASSPRPGLADNEQFF. The CDR3 nucleotides are TGTGCCAGCAGCCCCCGCCCGGGACTAGCGGACAATGAGCAGTTCTTC. The V call is TRBV9, the J call TRBJ2-1, with TRBD2 identical over 11 bases. The germline V gene encodes CDR1 SGDLS and CDR2 YYNGEE. J gave up 5 bases and V 4 bases, and 8 bases lay outside the gene matches. There are 16 residues in the CDR3.

This clone has just a few counts. The J gene is TRBJ2-5, the V gene TRBV20-1; D is unclear. This CDR3 comprises 10 residues. Germline CDR1 is DFQATT and CDR2 is SNEGSKA (reference sequence). Trimming pared 3 bases from V and 6 bases from J, leaving 5 bases between. This CDR3 is CSASLQTQYF. Here the CDR3 DNA reads TGCAGTGCTAGTCTCCAGACCCAGTACTTC.

V is TRBV4-1 and J is TRBJ2-2, with 8 positions matching TRBD1. CDR1 and CDR2 from the germline V gene are MGHRA and YSYEKL. J gave up 7 bases and V 5 bases, and 9 bases lay outside the gene matches. CDR3 length: 15 residues. In DNA, the CDR3 is TGCGCCAGCAGCTTAGGACAGGGAGACTACGGGGAGCTGTTTTTT. Amino acid sequence: CASSLGQGDYGELFF.

The chain joins TRBV11-1 to TRBJ2-2; 8 nucleotides line up with TRBD2. The trim removed 5 bases at V and 7 bases at J, leaving 9 bases unmatched. This CDR3 has 15 residues. Germline V CDR1 and CDR2: SGHAT, FQDESV (reference sequence). Written as DNA, the CDR3 is TGTGCCAGCAGCCCCAGCGGGAGTGTCCACGGGGAGCTGTTTTTT. Residues: CASSPSGSVHGELFF.

V and J are TRBV5-8 and TRBJ2-1; the match to TRBD2 covers 8 bases. With 0 bases clipped from V and 6 bases from J, the junction kept 5 bases outside the gene matches. The CDR3 runs 15 residues. Germline assignment: CDR1 SGHTS and CDR2 YDEGEE. The CDR3: CASSLGLAGVNEQFF. The CDR3 DNA sequence: TGTGCCAGCAGCTTGGGGCTAGCGGGCGTCAATGAGCAGTTCTTC.

The DNA for the CDR3 is TGTGCCAGTAGTAGGGCGGGAGTGGTCTACGAGCAGTACTTC. Translated, it gives CASSRAGVVYEQYF. The chain couples TRBV19 to TRBJ2-5, with 7 nucleotides matching TRBD2. The tail of the sequence fits TRBJ2-7 better, so the J call may be wrong. This CDR3 comprises 14 residues. Looked up from germline, CDR1 is LNHDA and CDR2 is SQIVND (reference sequence).

The chain joins TRBV5-1 to TRBJ1-1; weak D call: TRBD1 (6 bases). Trimming left V 4 bases short and J 0 bases short, with 10 bases between. Germline V gives CDR1 SGHRS, CDR2 YFSETQ. There are 14 residues in the CDR3. CDR3 DNA sequence: TGCGCCAGCAGCGGAGGACAGATGAACACTGAAGCTTTCTTT. Translating gives CASSGGQMNTEAFF.

This chain uses TRBV27 with TRBJ1-4; 8 nucleotides align to TRBD1. V shed 4 bases and J 5 bases; nucleotides not matched to a gene: 9. The V gene's germline CDR1 is MNHEY and CDR2 SMNVEV (reference sequence). The CDR3 covers 16 residues. The CDR3 protein is CASSSLQGGRNEKLFF. The CDR3 region has the DNA TGTGCCAGCAGTTCTCTACAGGGGGGAAGGAATGAAAAACTGTTTTTT.

The V and J genes are TRBV4-1 and TRBJ1-2, with D perhaps TRBD1 (5 bases). CDR3 length: 15 amino acids. V gave up 3 bases and J gave up 7 bases, with 18 bases separating them. Germline loops: CDR1 MGHRA, CDR2 YSYEKL. The CDR3 DNA reads TGCGCCAGCAGCCAGTGGGGCGGAGGGGCTCTTGGCTACACCTTC. Encoded protein: CASSQWGGGALGYTF.

The chain carries TRBV7-8 and TRBJ2-7; D gene unclear. The V end lost 1 base, the J end lost 3 bases, and 7 bases lay between the germline ends. Germline V gene sequence: CDR1 SGHVS, CDR2 FQNEAQ. The CDR3 loop spans 13 amino acids. CDR3 in DNA: TGTGCCAGCAGCTTAGTTGCTAGCTACGAGCAGTACTTC. Translated, it gives CASSLVASYEQYF. Full variable domain (outside the CDR3, taken from reference TRBV7-8 and TRBJ2-7): GAGVSQSPRYKVAKRGQDVALRCDPISGHVSLFWYQQALGQGPEFLTYFQNEAQLDKSGLPSDRFFAERPEGSVSTLKIQRTQQEDSAVYLCASSLVASYEQYFGPGTRLTVT.

The chain has TRBV5-6 and TRBJ1-4, with 7 bases lining up with TRBD1. The CDR3 has 14 amino acids. Germline V gene data show CDR1 as SGHDT and CDR2 as YYEEEE. J lost 8 bases, V lost 2 bases, and 6 bases had no gene match. CDR3 in amino acids: CASSFRGGGEKLFF. Here the CDR3 DNA reads TGTGCCAGCAGCTTCAGAGGGGGCGGAGAAAAACTGTTTTTT.

V gene TRBV18 combines with J gene TRBJ2-7, with 10 positions matching TRBD1. Germline trimming cut 0 bases from V and 4 bases from J; bases unmatched to any gene: 3. This CDR3 region has 15 residues. Germline V gene lookup returns CDR1 KGHSH and CDR2 LQKENI. In DNA form, the CDR3 reads TGTGCCAGCTCACCACCGGGACAGGGGTCTTACGAGCAGTACTTC. Translating it yields CASSPPGQGSYEQYF.

V usage is TRBV2 and J usage is TRBJ2-7, with TRBD1 matching 7 bases. The CDR3 consists of 16 residues. J gave up 7 bases and V 6 bases, and 18 bases lay outside the gene matches. The germline V gene encodes CDR1 SNHLY and CDR2 FYNNEI. DNA of the CDR3: TGTGCCAGCAGCTTGTCCCCGGGACAGAACACGGGGGAGCAGTACTTC. Protein sequence: CASSLSPGQNTGEQYF.

CDR3 region: CASSAGTQFF. Written as DNA, the CDR3 is TGTGCCAGCAGTGCCGGGACGCAGTTCTTC. The rearrangement links TRBV2 to TRBJ2-1; D could derive from TRBD1 or TRBD2 (5 bases each). The CDR3 loop spans 10 amino acids. V lost 4 bases and J lost 12, with 7 bases in between. Looked up from germline, CDR1 is SNHLY and CDR2 is FYNNEI. The whole variable domain, remainder taken from reference TRBV2 and TRBJ2-1, is EPEVTQTPSHQVTQMGQEVILRCVPISNHLYFYWYRQILGQKVEFLVSFYNNEISEKSEIFDDQFSVERPDGSNFTLKIRSTKLEDSAMYFCASSAGTQFFGPGTRLTVL.

This clone was seen a handful of times. This rearrangement joins TRBV4-1 to TRBJ2-4; 8 nucleotides match TRBD1. The J segment lost 2 bases and the V segment lost 7 bases, leaving 10 bases of the junction unmatched. Germline lookup yields CDR1 MGHRA and CDR2 YSYEKL. The CDR3 loop spans 16 amino acids. CDR3 sequence (DNA): TGCGCCAGCACCCCGGACAGGGCGGGGACCAAAAACATTCAGTACTTC. Translating gives CASTPDRAGTKNIQYF.

The chain recombines TRBV28 with TRBJ2-7; 8 bases fit TRBD2. The CDR3 sequence is 14 residues long. Germline assignment: CDR1 MDHEN and CDR2 SYDVKM. Germline trimming cut 5 bases from V and 7 bases from J; bases unmatched to any gene: 10. CDR3: CASSHEAGAGEQYF. The CDR3 region has the DNA TGTGCCAGCAGTCACGAAGCGGGAGCGGGGGAGCAGTACTTC.

This chain uses TRBV29-1 with TRBJ2-1; either TRBD1 or TRBD2 may supply D (5 bases each). CDR1 is SQVTM, CDR2 ANQGSEA, per germline. The CDR3 loop spans 15 amino acids. Deletions cut 6 bases from V and 2 bases from J, with 17 bases between. CDR3 sequence reads: CSVDGATQTYNEQFF. The DNA for the CDR3 is TGCAGCGTCGACGGGGCTACCCAGACCTACAATGAGCAGTTCTTC.

This clone has only a few counts. The rearrangement joins TRBV4-1 to TRBJ1-3; TRBD1 matches 8 bases. V was pared by 4 bases and J by 1 base, with 6 bases of the junction left unmatched. The germline V gene encodes CDR1 MGHRA and CDR2 YSYEKL. The CDR3 is made up of 16 amino acids. The CDR3 loop is CASSLTTGESGNTIYF. The CDR3 nucleotides are TGCGCCAGCAGCCTCACGACAGGGGAGTCTGGAAACACCATATATTTT.

This chain links TRBV4-1 with TRBJ1-2; D gene ambiguous. The CDR3 sequence is 12 residues long. The V end was cut by 0 bases, the J end by 4 bases, with 3 bases between. CDR1 and CDR2 (germline): MGHRA, YSYEKL. CDR3 residues: CASSQDSYGYTF. DNA of the CDR3: TGCGCCAGCAGCCAAGACAGCTATGGCTACACCTTC.

The gene calls are TRBV5-5 and TRBJ2-7, with D possibly TRBD2 on 5 matching bases. V gave up 1 base and J gave up 7 bases, with 15 bases separating them. The CDR3 is made up of 14 amino acids. The germline V gene encodes CDR1 SGHKS and CDR2 YYEKEE (reference sequence). The CDR3 DNA sequence: TGTGCCAGCAGCTTGATGATGGTACCGGGGGAGCAGTACTTC. Its protein product is CASSLMMVPGEQYF.

The chain couples TRBV10-2 to TRBJ1-2; D may be TRBD1 (6 bases). Trimming shortened V by 8 bases and J by 2 bases, and 15 bases separated the two germline ends. This CDR3 region has 14 residues. In germline, CDR1 is WSHSY, CDR2 SAAADI. This CDR3 reads CASGAGHPNYGYTF. For the CDR3, the DNA is TGCGCCAGCGGAGCGGGACATCCAAACTATGGCTACACCTTC.

This clone was detected once. The V call is TRBV30, the J call TRBJ2-6; D gene uncertain. V lost 3 bases and J 2 bases, leaving 5 bases between the germline ends. Germline V gene sequence: CDR1 GTSNPN, CDR2 SVGIG (reference sequence). The CDR3 is made up of 13 amino acids. CDR3 residues: CAWRVAGANVLTF. The DNA of the CDR3 is TGTGCCTGGAGAGTAGCTGGGGCCAACGTCCTGACTTTC.

The gene calls are TRBV7-9 and TRBJ2-2; 15 bases line up with TRBD2. The CDR3 consists of 17 residues. Losses at the gene ends were 5 bases for V and 5 bases for J; bases not matched to a gene: 6. The germline V gene encodes CDR1 SEHNR and CDR2 FQNEAQ (reference sequence). The CDR3 is CASSRTSGRGSTGELFF. CDR3 DNA: TGTGCCAGCAGCCGGACTAGCGGGAGGGGTTCGACCGGGGAGCTGTTTTTT.